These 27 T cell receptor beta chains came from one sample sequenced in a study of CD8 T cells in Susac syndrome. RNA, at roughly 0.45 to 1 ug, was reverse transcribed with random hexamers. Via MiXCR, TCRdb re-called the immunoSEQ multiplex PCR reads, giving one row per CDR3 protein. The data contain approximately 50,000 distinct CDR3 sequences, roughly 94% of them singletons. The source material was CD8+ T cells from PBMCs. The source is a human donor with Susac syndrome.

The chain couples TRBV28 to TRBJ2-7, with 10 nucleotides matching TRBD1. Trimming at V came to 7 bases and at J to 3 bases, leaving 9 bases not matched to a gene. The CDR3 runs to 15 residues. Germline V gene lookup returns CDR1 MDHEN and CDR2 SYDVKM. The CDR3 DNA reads TGTGCCAGCACGGACCCCGGGACAGGGGACTACGAGCAGTACTTC. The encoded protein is CASTDPGTGDYEQYF.

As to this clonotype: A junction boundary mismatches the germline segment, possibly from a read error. DNA of the CDR3: TGTGCTAGCAGCTTGGGCAGAGGTATAGCCGGGGAGCTGTTTTTT. Translating gives CASSLGRGIAGELFF. The rearrangement uses TRBV7-7 and TRBJ2-2; unclear D gene. This CDR3 is built from 15 residues. The germline CDR1 and CDR2 sequences are SSHAT and FNYEAQ (reference sequence).

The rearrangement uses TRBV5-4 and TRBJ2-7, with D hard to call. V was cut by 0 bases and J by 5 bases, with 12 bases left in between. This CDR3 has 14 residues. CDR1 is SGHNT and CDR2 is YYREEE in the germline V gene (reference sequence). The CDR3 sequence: CASSLALTPDEQYF. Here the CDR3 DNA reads TGTGCCAGCAGCTTGGCCCTAACGCCAGACGAGCAGTACTTC.

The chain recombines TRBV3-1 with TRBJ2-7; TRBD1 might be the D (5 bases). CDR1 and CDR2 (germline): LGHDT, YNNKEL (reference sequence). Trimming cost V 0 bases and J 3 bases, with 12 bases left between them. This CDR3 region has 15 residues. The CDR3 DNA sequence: TGTGCCAGCAGCCAAGATGGGGCAGGGATCTACGAGCAGTACTTC. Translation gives CASSQDGAGIYEQYF.

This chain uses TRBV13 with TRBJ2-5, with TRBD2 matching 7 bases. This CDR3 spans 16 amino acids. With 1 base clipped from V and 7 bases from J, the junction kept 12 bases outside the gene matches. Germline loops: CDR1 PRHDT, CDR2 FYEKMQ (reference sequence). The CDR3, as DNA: TGTGCCAGCAGCTTAGAACGCTCCCGGACTAGGTGGACCCAGTACTTC. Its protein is CASSLERSRTRWTQYF.

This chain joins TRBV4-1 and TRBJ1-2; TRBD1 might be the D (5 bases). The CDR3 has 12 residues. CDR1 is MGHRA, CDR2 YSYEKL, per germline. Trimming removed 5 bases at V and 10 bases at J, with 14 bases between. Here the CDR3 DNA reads TGCGCCAGCAGCTCAACCGGGGCCGTCTACACCTTC. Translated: CASSSTGAVYTF.

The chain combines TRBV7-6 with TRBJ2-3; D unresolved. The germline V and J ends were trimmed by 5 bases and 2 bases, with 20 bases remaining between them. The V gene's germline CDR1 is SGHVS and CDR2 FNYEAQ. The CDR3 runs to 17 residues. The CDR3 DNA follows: TGTGCCAGCAGCACCCCCCGGAAAGGCGGTTCCACAGATACGCAGTATTTT. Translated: CASSTPRKGGSTDTQYF.

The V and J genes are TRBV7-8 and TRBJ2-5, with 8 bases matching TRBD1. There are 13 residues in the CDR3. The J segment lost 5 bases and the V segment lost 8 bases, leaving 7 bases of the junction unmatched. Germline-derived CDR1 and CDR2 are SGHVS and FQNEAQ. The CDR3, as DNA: TGTGCCAGCGCAGGCCAGGGGGCCGAGACCCAGTACTTC. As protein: CASAGQGAETQYF. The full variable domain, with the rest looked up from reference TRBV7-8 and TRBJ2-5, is GAGVSQSPRYKVAKRGQDVALRCDPISGHVSLFWYQQALGQGPEFLTYFQNEAQLDKSGLPSDRFFAERPEGSVSTLKIQRTQQEDSAVYLCASAGQGAETQYFGPGTRLLVL.

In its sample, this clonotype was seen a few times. CDR3 amino acids: CASSPAPDRSEQYF. The DNA of the CDR3 is TGTGCCAGCAGCCCCGCGCCTGACAGATCCGAACAGTACTTC. V and J are TRBV6-1 and TRBJ2-7; a possible D gene is TRBD1 (5 bases). In germline, CDR1 is MNHNS, CDR2 SASEGT. CDR3 length: 14 amino acids. Trimming took 6 bases from V and 10 from J, leaving 22 bases between them.

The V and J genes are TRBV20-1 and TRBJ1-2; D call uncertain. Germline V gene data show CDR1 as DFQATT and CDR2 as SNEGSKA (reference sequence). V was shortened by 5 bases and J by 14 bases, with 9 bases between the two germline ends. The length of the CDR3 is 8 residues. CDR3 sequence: CSAPTMTF. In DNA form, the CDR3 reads TGCAGTGCTCCCACAATGACCTTC.

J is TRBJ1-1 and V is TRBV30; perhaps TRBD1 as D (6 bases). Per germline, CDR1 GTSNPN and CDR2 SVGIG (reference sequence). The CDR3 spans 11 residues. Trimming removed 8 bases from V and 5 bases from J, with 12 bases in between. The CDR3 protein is CATGKETEAFF. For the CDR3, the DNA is TGTGCCACAGGGAAGGAAACTGAAGCTTTCTTT.

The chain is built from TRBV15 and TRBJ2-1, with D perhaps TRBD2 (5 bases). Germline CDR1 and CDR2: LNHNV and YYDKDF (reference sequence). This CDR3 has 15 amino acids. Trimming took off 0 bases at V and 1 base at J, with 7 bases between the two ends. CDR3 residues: CATSREAESYNEQFF. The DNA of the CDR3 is TGTGCCACCAGCAGAGAAGCGGAGTCCTACAATGAGCAGTTCTTC.

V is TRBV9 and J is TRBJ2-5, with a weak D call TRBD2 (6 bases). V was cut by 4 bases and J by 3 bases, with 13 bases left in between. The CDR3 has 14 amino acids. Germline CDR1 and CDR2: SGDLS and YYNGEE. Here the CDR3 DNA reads TGTGCCAGCAGCCCCGGGACTCGAGAAGAGACCCAGTACTTC. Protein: CASSPGTREETQYF.

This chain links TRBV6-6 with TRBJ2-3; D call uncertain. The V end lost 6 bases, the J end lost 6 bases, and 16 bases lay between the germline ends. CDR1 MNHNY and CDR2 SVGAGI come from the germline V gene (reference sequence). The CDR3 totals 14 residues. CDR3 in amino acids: CASRAPAAGDTQYF. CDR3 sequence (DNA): TGTGCCAGCAGAGCCCCGGCGGCTGGGGATACGCAGTATTTT.

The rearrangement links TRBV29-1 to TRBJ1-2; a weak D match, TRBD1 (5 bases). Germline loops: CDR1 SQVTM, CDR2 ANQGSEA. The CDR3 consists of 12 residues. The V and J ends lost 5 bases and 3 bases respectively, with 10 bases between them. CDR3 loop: CSVIQGDYGYTF. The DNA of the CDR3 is TGCAGCGTTATTCAGGGAGACTATGGCTACACCTTC. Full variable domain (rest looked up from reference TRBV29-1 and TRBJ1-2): SAVISQKPSRDICQRGTSLTIQCQVDSQVTMMFWYRQQPGQSLTLIATANQGSEATYESGFVIDKFPISRPNLTFSTLTVSNMSPEDSSIYLCSVIQGDYGYTFGSGTRLTVV.

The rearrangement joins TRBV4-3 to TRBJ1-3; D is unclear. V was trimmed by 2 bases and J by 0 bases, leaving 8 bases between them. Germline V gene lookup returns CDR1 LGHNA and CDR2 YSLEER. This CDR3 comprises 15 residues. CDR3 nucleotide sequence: TGCGCCAGCAGCCAAAGCCTGAGCTCTGGAAACACCATATATTTT. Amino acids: CASSQSLSSGNTIYF.

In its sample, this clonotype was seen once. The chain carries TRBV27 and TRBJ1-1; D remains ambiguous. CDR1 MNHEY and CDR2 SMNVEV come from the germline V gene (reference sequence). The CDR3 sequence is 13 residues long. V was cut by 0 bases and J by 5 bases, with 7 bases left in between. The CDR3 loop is CASSLSSPTEAFF. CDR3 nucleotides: TGTGCCAGCAGTTTATCGTCGCCTACTGAAGCTTTCTTT.

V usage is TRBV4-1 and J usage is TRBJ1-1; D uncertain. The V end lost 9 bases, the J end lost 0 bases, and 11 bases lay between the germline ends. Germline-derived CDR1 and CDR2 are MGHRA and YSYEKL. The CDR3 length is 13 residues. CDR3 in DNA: TGCGCCAGTGTAGGCCTTATGAACACTGAAGCTTTCTTT. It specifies CASVGLMNTEAFF.

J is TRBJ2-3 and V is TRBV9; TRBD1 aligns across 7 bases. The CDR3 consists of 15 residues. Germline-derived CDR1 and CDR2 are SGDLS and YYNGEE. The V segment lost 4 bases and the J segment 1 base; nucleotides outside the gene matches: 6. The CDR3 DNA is TGTGCCAGCAGCCACCGGGACAGTCGCACAGATACGCAGTATTTT. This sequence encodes CASSHRDSRTDTQYF.

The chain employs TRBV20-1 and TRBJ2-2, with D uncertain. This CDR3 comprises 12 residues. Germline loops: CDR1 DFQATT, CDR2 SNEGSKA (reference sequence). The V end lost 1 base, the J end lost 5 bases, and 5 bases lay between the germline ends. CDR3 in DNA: TGCAGTGCTAGAGCAGGAACCGGGGAGCTGTTTTTT. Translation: CSARAGTGELFF.

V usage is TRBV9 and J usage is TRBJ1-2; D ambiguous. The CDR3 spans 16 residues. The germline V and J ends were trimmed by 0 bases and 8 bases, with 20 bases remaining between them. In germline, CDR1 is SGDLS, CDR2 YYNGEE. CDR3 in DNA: TGTGCCAGCAGCGTAGTTCCAGAATTCCCACTCTGGGGCTACACCTTC. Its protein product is CASSVVPEFPLWGYTF.

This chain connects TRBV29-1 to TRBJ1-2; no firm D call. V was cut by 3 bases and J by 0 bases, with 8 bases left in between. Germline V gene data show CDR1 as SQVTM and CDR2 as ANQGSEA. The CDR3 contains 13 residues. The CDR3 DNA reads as TGCAGCGTTGATGACCCAGCTAACTATGGCTACACCTTC. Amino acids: CSVDDPANYGYTF.

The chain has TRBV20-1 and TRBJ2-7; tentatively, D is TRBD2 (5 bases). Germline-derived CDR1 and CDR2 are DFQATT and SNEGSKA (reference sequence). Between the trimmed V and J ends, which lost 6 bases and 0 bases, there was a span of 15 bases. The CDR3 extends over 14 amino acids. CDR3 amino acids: CSAVDVEGSYEQYF. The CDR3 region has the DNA TGCAGTGCCGTTGATGTAGAGGGCTCCTACGAGCAGTACTTC.

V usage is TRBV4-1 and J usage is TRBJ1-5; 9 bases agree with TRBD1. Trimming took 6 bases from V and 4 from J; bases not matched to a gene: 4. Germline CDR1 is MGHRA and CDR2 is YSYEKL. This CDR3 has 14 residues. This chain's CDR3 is CASRLDRGNQPQHF. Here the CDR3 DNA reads TGCGCCAGCAGACTAGACAGGGGGAATCAGCCCCAGCATTTT.

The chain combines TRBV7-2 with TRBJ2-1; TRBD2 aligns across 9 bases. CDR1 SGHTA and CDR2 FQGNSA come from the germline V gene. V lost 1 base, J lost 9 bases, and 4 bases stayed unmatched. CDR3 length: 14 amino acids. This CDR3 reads CASSLGGGAGEQFF. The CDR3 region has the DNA TGTGCCAGCAGCTTAGGCGGGGGGGCCGGTGAGCAGTTCTTC.

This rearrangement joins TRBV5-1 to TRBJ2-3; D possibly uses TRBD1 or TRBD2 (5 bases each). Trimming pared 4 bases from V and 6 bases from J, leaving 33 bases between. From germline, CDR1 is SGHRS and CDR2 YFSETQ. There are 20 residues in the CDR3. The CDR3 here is CASSPWMGETSLTATDTQYF. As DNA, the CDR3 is TGCGCCAGCAGCCCCTGGATGGGGGAGACATCTTTAACCGCCACGGATACGCAGTATTTT.

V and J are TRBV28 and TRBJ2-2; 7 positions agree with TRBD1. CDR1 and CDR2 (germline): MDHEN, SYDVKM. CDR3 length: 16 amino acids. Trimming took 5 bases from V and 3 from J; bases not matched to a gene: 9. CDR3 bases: TGTGCCAGCAGTCATAGGACAGGCTTGGACACCGGGGAGCTGTTTTTT. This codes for CASSHRTGLDTGELFF.